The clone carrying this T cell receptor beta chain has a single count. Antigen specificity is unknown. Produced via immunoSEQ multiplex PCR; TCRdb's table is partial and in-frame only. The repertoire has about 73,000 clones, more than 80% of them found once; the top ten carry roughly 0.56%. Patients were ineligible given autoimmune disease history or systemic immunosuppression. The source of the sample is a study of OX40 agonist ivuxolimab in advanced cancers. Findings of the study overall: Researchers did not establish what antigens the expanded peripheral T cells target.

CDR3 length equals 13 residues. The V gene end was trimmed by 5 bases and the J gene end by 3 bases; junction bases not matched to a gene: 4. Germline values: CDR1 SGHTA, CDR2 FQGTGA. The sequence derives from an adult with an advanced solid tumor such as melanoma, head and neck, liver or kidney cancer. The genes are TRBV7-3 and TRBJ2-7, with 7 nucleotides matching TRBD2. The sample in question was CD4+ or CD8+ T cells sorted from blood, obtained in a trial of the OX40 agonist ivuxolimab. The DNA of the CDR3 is TGTGCCAGCAGCCCGGGGGGAGGCTACGAGCAGTACTTC. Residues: CASSPGGGYEQYF.